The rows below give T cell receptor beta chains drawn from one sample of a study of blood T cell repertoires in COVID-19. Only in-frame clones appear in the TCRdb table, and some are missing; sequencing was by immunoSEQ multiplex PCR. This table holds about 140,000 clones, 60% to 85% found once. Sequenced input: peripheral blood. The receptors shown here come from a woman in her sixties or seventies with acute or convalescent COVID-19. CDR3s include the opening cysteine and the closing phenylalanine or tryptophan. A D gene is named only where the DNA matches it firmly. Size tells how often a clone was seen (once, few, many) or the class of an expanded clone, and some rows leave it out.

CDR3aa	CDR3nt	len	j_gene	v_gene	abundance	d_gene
CASSSTRQGGGHNQPQHF	TGTGCCAGCAGTTCGACAAGACAGGGCGGTGGGCATAATCAGCCCCAGCATTTT	18	TRBJ1-5	TRBV28	-	TRBD1
CASNGSPSRGYGYTF	TGTGCCAGCAATGGGTCTCCGAGCAGGGGTTATGGCTACACCTTC	15	TRBJ1-2	TRBV2	-	-
CASRLLAPDTGELFF	TGTGCCAGCAGACTACTAGCCCCGGACACCGGGGAGCTGTTTTTT	15	TRBJ2-2	TRBV6-5	-	-
CASSQQTNTEAFF	TGTGCCAGCTCACAACAGACGAACACTGAAGCTTTCTTT	13	TRBJ1-1	TRBV18	-	-
CASSLGGGFLGETQYF	TGTGCCAGCAGCCTTGGCGGGGGATTCTTGGGGGAGACCCAGTACTTC	16	TRBJ2-5	TRBV11-2	-	TRBD2
CASTLSTGLAGASYEQYF	TGTGCCAGCACTCTGAGCACCGGCCTAGCGGGAGCATCCTACGAGCAGTACTTC	18	TRBJ2-7	TRBV28	few	TRBD2
CAYSGGASSPLHF	TGTGCCTACAGCGGAGGGGCCAGTTCACCCCTCCACTTT	13	TRBJ1-6	TRBV6-6	few	-
CASSPRQPDSGNTIYF	TGTGCCAGCTCACCCCGACAGCCCGACTCTGGAAACACCATATATTTT	16	TRBJ1-3	TRBV18	-	-
CASSLNFGGGLYGYTF	TGTGCCAGCAGCTTGAATTTCGGGGGGGGCTTATATGGCTACACCTTC	16	TRBJ1-2	TRBV5-4	-	-
CATLADRIHGYTF	TGTGCCACTTTGGCAGACAGGATACATGGCTACACCTTC	13	TRBJ1-2	TRBV10-3	-	-
CATSDLGGANSYNEQFF	TGTGCCACCAGTGATTTGGGAGGGGCGAACTCCTACAATGAGCAGTTCTTC	17	TRBJ2-1	TRBV24-1	-	-
CASSQDRASPGYTF	TGTGCCAGTAGTCAGGACAGGGCTTCCCCTGGCTACACCTTC	14	TRBJ1-2	TRBV19	-	TRBD1
CASMAGGNGNTIYF	TGTGCCAGCATGGCAGGGGGGAATGGAAACACCATATATTTT	14	TRBJ1-3	TRBV28	once	TRBD1
CASNSNTGELFF	TGCGCCAGCAATTCTAACACCGGGGAGCTGTTTTTT	12	TRBJ2-2	TRBV10-1	-	-
CATSRDARGSRGYGYTF	TGTGCCACCAGCAGAGATGCCAGGGGGAGTCGGGGCTATGGCTACACCTTC	17	TRBJ1-2	TRBV15	-	TRBD1
CATSRDLRQGAADTQYF	TGTGCCACCAGCAGAGATCTGCGACAGGGGGCAGCAGATACGCAGTATTTT	17	TRBJ2-3	TRBV15	-	TRBD1
CASSSVSPSTDTQYF	TGTGCCAGCAGTTCGGTGAGCCCTAGCACAGATACGCAGTATTTT	15	TRBJ2-3	TRBV6-5	-	-
CASSITRTFSSGNTIYF	TGTGCCAGTAGTATTACTCGGACATTCTCCTCTGGAAACACCATATATTTT	17	TRBJ1-3	TRBV19	-	-
CASSPQTSRTDTQYF	TGTGCCAGCTCACCACAGACTAGCAGGACAGATACGCAGTATTTT	15	TRBJ2-3	TRBV18	-	TRBD2
CATSDLGQGNTGELFF	TGTGCCACCAGTGATTTGGGACAGGGCAACACCGGGGAGCTGTTTTTT	16	TRBJ2-2	TRBV24-1	-	TRBD1
CASSHWTSGTTGELFF	TGTGCCAGCAGCCACTGGACTAGCGGGACTACCGGGGAGCTGTTTTTT	16	TRBJ2-2	TRBV5-6	-	TRBD2
CASSLRQRRLSEAFF	TGTGCCAGCAGTTTAAGACAAAGGAGGTTGTCCGAAGCTTTCTTT	15	TRBJ1-1	TRBV28	-	-
CASRDWGRGTTEAFF	TGTGCCAGCCGAGACTGGGGCAGGGGAACCACTGAAGCTTTCTTT	15	TRBJ1-1	TRBV19	-	-
CAISESGLAGVEQYF	TGTGCCATCAGTGAGTCGGGACTAGCGGGGGTCGAGCAGTACTTC	15	TRBJ2-7	TRBV10-3	few	TRBD2
CASSSGQGPYNSPLHF	TGTGCCAGCAGCTCTGGACAGGGCCCCTATAATTCACCCCTCCACTTT	16	TRBJ1-6	TRBV7-6	once	TRBD1
CASSRDRGNTEAFF	TGTGCCAGCAGTAGGGACAGGGGGAACACTGAAGCTTTCTTT	14	TRBJ1-1	TRBV6-5	-	TRBD1
CASSLAGKNTEAFF	TGTGCCAGCAGCTTGGCCGGGAAGAACACTGAAGCTTTCTTT	14	TRBJ1-1	TRBV5-6	few	-
CAWSPPGGDYEQYF	TGTGCCTGGAGCCCCCCCGGAGGGGACTACGAGCAGTACTTC	14	TRBJ2-7	TRBV30	few	-
CAWSFGQGTGELFF	TGTGCCTGGAGCTTCGGACAGGGAACCGGGGAGCTGTTTTTT	14	TRBJ2-2	TRBV30	-	TRBD1
CASSRSGAYQETQYF	TGCGCCAGCAGCAGGTCAGGGGCGTACCAAGAGACCCAGTACTTC	15	TRBJ2-5	TRBV5-1	-	-
CASRRDRGHNEQFF	TGTGCCAGCAGAAGGGACAGGGGGCATAATGAGCAGTTCTTC	14	TRBJ2-1	TRBV27	-	TRBD1
CASSPGTGGTGELFF	TGTGCCAGCAGCCCGGGGACAGGGGGCACCGGGGAGCTGTTTTTT	15	TRBJ2-2	TRBV3-1/TRBV3-2	-	TRBD1
CASSYRGALGAAEQYF	TGTGCCAGCAGTTATCGGGGGGCCTTAGGGGCCGCAGAGCAGTACTTC	16	TRBJ2-7	TRBV6-5	few	-
CASSSRDRLNTGELFF	TGTGCCAGCAGCTCCCGGGACAGACTAAACACCGGGGAGCTGTTTTTT	16	TRBJ2-2	TRBV9	-	TRBD1
CATRPSYYWDRVETQYF	TGTGCCACCAGGCCCAGTTATTATTGGGACAGGGTAGAGACCCAGTACTTC	17	TRBJ2-5	TRBV15	-	TRBD1
CASSLQRGLSEHF	TGTGCCAGCAGTTTACAGAGGGGGTTATCGGAGCATTTT	13	TRBJ1-5	TRBV28	-	-
CASSDTGLNTDTQYF	TGTGCCAGTAGTGACACGGGACTCAACACAGATACGCAGTATTTT	15	TRBJ2-3	TRBV19	-	-
CASSSRLDFTDTQYF	TGTGCCAGCAGCTCCCGACTAGATTTCACAGATACGCAGTATTTT	15	TRBJ2-3	TRBV7-9	-	-
CASSQEGVWNSPLHF	TGTGCCAGCAGCCAAGAAGGGGTCTGGAATTCACCCCTCCACTTT	15	TRBJ1-6	TRBV14	-	-
CASSLTSGSYEQYF	TGTGCCAGCAGCTTGACTAGCGGGAGTTACGAGCAGTACTTC	14	TRBJ2-7	TRBV5-4	once	TRBD2
CASSLLPPGPYEQYF	TGTGCCAGCAGCTTGCTGCCCCCTGGGCCCTACGAGCAGTACTTC	15	TRBJ2-7	TRBV5-6	-	-
CASSPPGHRQTGELFF	TGTGCCAGCAGCCCCCCGGGACACCGGCAGACCGGGGAGCTGTTTTTT	16	TRBJ2-2	TRBV11-2	few	-
CASSWPGLHTKEFF	TGTGCCAGCAGCTGGCCGGGACTTCATACCAAGGAATTCTTC	14	TRBJ2-1	TRBV5-6	-	-
CASSLYRGPSFYGYTF	TGCGCCAGCAGCTTGTATAGGGGCCCTTCCTTTTATGGCTACACCTTC	16	TRBJ1-2	TRBV5-1	-	-
CASSSGTSGSSYNEQFF	TGTGCCAGCAGCTCTGGGACTAGCGGGAGTTCCTACAATGAGCAGTTCTTC	17	TRBJ2-1	TRBV7-2	-	TRBD2
CASSLTDQPQHF	TGTGCCAGCAGTTTGACAGATCAGCCCCAGCATTTT	12	TRBJ1-5	TRBV28	-	-
CASSLTSSNTGELFF	TGTGCCAGCAGCTTAACTAGTTCGAACACCGGGGAGCTGTTTTTT	15	TRBJ2-2	TRBV7-6	-	-
CACTGTAIGKGGYTF	TGTGCCTGCACCGGGACAGCAATAGGAAAGGGGGGCTACACCTTC	15	TRBJ1-2	TRBV30	-	TRBD1
CASSPLSGLVNEQYF	TGTGCCAGCTCACCACTGAGCGGTCTAGTCAACGAGCAGTACTTC	15	TRBJ2-7	TRBV18	-	-
CASSPVGREDAEAFF	TGCGCCAGCAGCCCAGTGGGGAGGGAGGACGCTGAAGCTTTCTTT	15	TRBJ1-1	TRBV5-1	-	-
CSASRRTAPIGYTF	TGCAGTGCTAGTAGAAGGACAGCCCCGATCGGATACACCTTC	14	TRBJ1-2	TRBV20-1	-	-
CASSVGGSSYEQYF	TGTGCCAGCAGCGTAGGCGGGTCCTCCTACGAGCAGTACTTC	14	TRBJ2-7	TRBV9	-	-
CAIITGTGLSSYNSPLHF	TGTGCCATCATAACCGGGACAGGTCTCAGCTCCTATAATTCACCCCTCCACTTT	18	TRBJ1-6	TRBV2	-	TRBD1
CASSLGSRNQPQHF	TGTGCCAGCAGCTTAGGCAGTCGCAATCAGCCCCAGCATTTT	14	TRBJ1-5	TRBV11-2	-	-
CATETGQGSQYF	TGTGCCACCGAGACGGGACAGGGATCACAGTACTTC	12	TRBJ2-7	TRBV15	-	TRBD1
CASSLSEVDGYTF	TGTGCCAGCAGCTTAAGCGAGGTGGATGGCTACACCTTC	13	TRBJ1-2	TRBV7-9	-	-
CASSLDGRPQYEQYF	TGTGCCAGCAGCTTAGACGGGAGGCCCCAATACGAGCAGTACTTC	15	TRBJ2-7	TRBV13	-	TRBD2